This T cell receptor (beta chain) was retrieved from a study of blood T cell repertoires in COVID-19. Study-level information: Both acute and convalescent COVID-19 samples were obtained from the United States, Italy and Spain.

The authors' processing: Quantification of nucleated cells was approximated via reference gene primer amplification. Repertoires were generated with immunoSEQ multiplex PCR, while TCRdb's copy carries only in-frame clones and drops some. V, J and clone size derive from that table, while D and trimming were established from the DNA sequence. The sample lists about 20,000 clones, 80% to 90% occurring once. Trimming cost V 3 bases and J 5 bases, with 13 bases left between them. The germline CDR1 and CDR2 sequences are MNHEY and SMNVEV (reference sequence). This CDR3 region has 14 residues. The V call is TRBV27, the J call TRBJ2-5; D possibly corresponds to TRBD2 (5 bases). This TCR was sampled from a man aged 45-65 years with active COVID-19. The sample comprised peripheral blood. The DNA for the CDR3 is TGTGCCAGCAGTTTCGCTAGCATGGAGGAGACCCAGTACTTC. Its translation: CASSFASMEETQYF.